The clone carrying this T cell receptor beta chain was detected only once. In the authors' methods: Reference gene primer amplification gave nucleated cell count estimates. The method was immunoSEQ multiplex PCR; TCRdb's version includes in-frame clones alone and lacks a portion of them. V and J calls and clone size are those listed in that table; D and trimming were worked out from the DNA. The profile shows 150,000 to 200,000 clones, approximately 88% of them singletons. Patients of the Seattle cohort, enrolled during active infection, were followed longitudinally. This specimen belongs to a study of blood T cell repertoires in COVID-19. Looking at the study overall: The United States, Italy and Spain were the sources of the acute and convalescent COVID-19 samples. PBMCs, B-cell-depleted T cells, or T cells provided the cDNA or gDNA that made up the material.

Between the trimmed V and J ends, which lost 4 bases and 6 bases, there was a span of 28 bases. The germline V gene has CDR1 SGHNT and CDR2 YYREEE (reference sequence). CDR3 length equals 18 residues. This TCR was sampled from a woman aged 40 to 50 with COVID-19, enrolled during active disease. The sequenced material came from peripheral blood. This sequence joins TRBV5-4 and TRBJ1-2, with a possible D match to TRBD1 (5 bases). The CDR3 sequence: CASSTTEGWLAGVNGYTF. In DNA, the CDR3 is TGTGCCAGCAGCACGACAGAAGGTTGGTTGGCGGGGGTGAATGGCTACACCTTC. Drawing the rest from reference TRBV5-4 and TRBJ1-2, the complete variable domain is ETGVTQSPTHLIKTRGQQVTLRCSSQSGHNTVSWYQQALGQGPQFIFQYYREEENGRGNFPPRFSGLQFPNYSSELNVNALELDDSALYLCASSTTEGWLAGVNGYTFGSGTRLTVV.